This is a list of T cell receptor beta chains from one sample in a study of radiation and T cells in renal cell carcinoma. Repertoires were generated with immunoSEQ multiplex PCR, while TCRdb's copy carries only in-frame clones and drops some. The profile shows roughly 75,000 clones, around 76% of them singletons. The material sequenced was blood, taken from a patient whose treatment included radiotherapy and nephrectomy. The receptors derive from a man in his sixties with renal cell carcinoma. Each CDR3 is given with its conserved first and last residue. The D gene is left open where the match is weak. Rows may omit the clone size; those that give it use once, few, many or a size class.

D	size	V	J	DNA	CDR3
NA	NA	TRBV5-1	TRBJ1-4	TGCGCCAGCAGCACGGGGGGTAATGAAAAACTGTTTTTT	CASSTGGNEKLFF
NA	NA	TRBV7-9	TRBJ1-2	TGTGCCAGCGCGGGACGTAGGAATGGCTACACCTTC	CASAGRRNGYTF
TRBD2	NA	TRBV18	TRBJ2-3	TGTGCCAGCTCACGTAGCGGGAGCGCAGATACGCAGTATTTT	CASSRSGSADTQYF
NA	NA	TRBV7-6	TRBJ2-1	TGTGCCAGCAGCTTAGACAGTAGCTCCTACAATGAGCAGTTCTTC	CASSLDSSSYNEQFF
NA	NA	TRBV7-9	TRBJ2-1	TGTGCCAGCAGTAAACAGGGAAATGAGCAGTTCTTC	CASSKQGNEQFF
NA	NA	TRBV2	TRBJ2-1	TGTGCCAGCAGGCAAGGACAGCGGCATGAGCAGTTCTTC	CASRQGQRHEQFF
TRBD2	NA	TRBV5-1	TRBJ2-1	TGCGCCAGCAGCCCCTTAGCGGGAGGGCCTTACAATGAGCAGTTCTTC	CASSPLAGGPYNEQFF
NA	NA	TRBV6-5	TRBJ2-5	TGTGCCAGCACCCAAACAGGGGGGGCGACCCAGTACTTC	CASTQTGGATQYF
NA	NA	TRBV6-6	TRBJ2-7	TGTGCCAGCAGTTACGCCATCGGGCCCTACGAGCAGTACTTC	CASSYAIGPYEQYF
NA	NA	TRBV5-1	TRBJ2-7	TGCGCCAGCAGCTTGACACAGGGCCTCTACGAGCAGTACTTC	CASSLTQGLYEQYF
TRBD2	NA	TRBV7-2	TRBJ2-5	TGTGCCAGCAGTATCGGGACTAGCGGACAAGAGACCCAGTACTTC	CASSIGTSGQETQYF
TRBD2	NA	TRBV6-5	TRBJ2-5	TGTGCCAGCAGTTACTCCGGGACTAGCGAGTACTTC	CASSYSGTSEYF
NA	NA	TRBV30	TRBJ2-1	TGTGCCTGGATTGGCTCCTACAATGAGCAGTTCTTC	CAWIGSYNEQFF
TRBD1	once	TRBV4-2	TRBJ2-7	TGTGCCAGCAGCCAGGAAGGGACAGGCGGTTTCTACGAGCAGTACTTC	CASSQEGTGGFYEQYF
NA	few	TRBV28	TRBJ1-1	TGTGCCAGCAGTCGGTGGGAAGCTTTCTTT	CASSRWEAFF
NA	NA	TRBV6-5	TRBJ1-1	TGTGCCAGCAGTTACAGGCGCAGGGTGAGGGCTGAAGCTTTCTTT	CASSYRRRVRAEAFF
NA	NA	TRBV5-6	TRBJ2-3	TGTGCCAGCAGCTCAGAAGGGGCGGCGTTCACAGATACGCAGTATTTT	CASSSEGAAFTDTQYF
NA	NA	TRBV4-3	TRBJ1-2	TGCGCCAGCAGCCAGGAGAGGGGGGGGGCTAACTATGGCTACACCTTC	CASSQERGGANYGYTF
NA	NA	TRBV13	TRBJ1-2	TGTGCCAGCAGCGCAGCGGGGGGGACGGTGGTCCCTAACTATGGCTACACCTTC	CASSAAGGTVVPNYGYTF
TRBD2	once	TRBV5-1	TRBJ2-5	TGCGCCAGCAGCGACCCGCGGGGGGCCCAAGAGACCCAGTACTTC	CASSDPRGAQETQYF
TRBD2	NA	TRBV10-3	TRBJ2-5	TGTGCCATCAGTGAGGGGGGGGAAGAGACCCAGTACTTC	CAISEGGEETQYF